Listed below are T cell receptor beta chains from one sample, sequenced in a study of shared clonotypes between healthy human individuals. Using immunoSEQ multiplex PCR, the repertoire was profiled, and TCRdb retains in-frame clones only, with some absent. The sample consists of hundreds of thousands of clones, around 78% of them appearing once. The sample consisted of PBMCs. The receptors originated from a woman aged 35 to 49 in good health. Some clones in this sample may be carry-over from other donors' samples. Both conserved end residues are part of each CDR3. A D gene is named only where the DNA matches it firmly. Clone size, where shown, is once, few, many, or a class for clones that have expanded.

d_gene: NA; v_gene: TRBV5-6; abundance: many; j_gene: TRBJ2-5; CDR3nt: TGTGCCAGCAGCCCTGACAACCAAGAGACCCAGTACTTC; CDR3aa: CASSPDNQETQYF
d_gene: NA; v_gene: TRBV5-4; abundance: NA; j_gene: TRBJ1-3; CDR3nt: TGTGCCAGCAGTCCGGTGGTGAATGGAAACACCATATATTTT; CDR3aa: CASSPVVNGNTIYF
d_gene: TRBD1; v_gene: TRBV7-9; abundance: NA; j_gene: TRBJ1-1; CDR3nt: TGTGCCAGCAGCGGACAGGGTACCACTGAAGCTTTCTTT; CDR3aa: CASSGQGTTEAFF
d_gene: TRBD2; v_gene: TRBV2; abundance: NA; j_gene: TRBJ2-3; CDR3nt: TGTGCCAGCACCCAGACTAGCGGTAGCACAGATACGCAGTATTTT; CDR3aa: CASTQTSGSTDTQYF
d_gene: TRBD1; v_gene: TRBV7-2; abundance: NA; j_gene: TRBJ1-1; CDR3nt: TGTGCCAGCAGCCGGGACAGGGCCGAAGCTTTCTTT; CDR3aa: CASSRDRAEAFF
d_gene: NA; v_gene: TRBV5-1; abundance: NA; j_gene: TRBJ1-2; CDR3nt: TGCGCCAGCAGCACGGACAGCCTCGCTGGCTACACCTTC; CDR3aa: CASSTDSLAGYTF
d_gene: TRBD1; v_gene: TRBV9; abundance: few; j_gene: TRBJ1-1; CDR3nt: TGTGCCAGCAGCGGTCCGGGACAGGGGTGGACTGAAGCTTTCTTT; CDR3aa: CASSGPGQGWTEAFF
d_gene: TRBD1; v_gene: TRBV5-4; abundance: many; j_gene: TRBJ1-2; CDR3nt: TGTGCCAGCAGCCGGACAGGGGCCGTGCAACCTTACTATGGCTACACCTTC; CDR3aa: CASSRTGAVQPYYGYTF
d_gene: NA; v_gene: TRBV30; abundance: NA; j_gene: TRBJ1-1; CDR3nt: TGTGCCTGGAGTGACGGGTTGAACACTGAAGCTTTCTTT; CDR3aa: CAWSDGLNTEAFF
d_gene: TRBD2; v_gene: TRBV30; abundance: NA; j_gene: TRBJ2-7; CDR3nt: TGTGCCTGGAAGAGTAGCGGGAAGGACGAGCAGTACTTC; CDR3aa: CAWKSSGKDEQYF
d_gene: TRBD2; v_gene: TRBV29-1; abundance: NA; j_gene: TRBJ2-2; CDR3nt: TGCAGCACTACTAGCGGGGTGAACACCGGGGAGCTGTTTTTT; CDR3aa: CSTTSGVNTGELFF
d_gene: TRBD1; v_gene: TRBV28; abundance: NA; j_gene: TRBJ2-1; CDR3nt: TGTGCCAGCAGTGCGTGGACAGGGGCCTACAATGAGCAGTTCTTC; CDR3aa: CASSAWTGAYNEQFF
d_gene: NA; v_gene: TRBV2; abundance: NA; j_gene: TRBJ1-5; CDR3nt: TGTGCCAGCAGATCGGACAGAAATAGCAATCAGCCCCAGCATTTT; CDR3aa: CASRSDRNSNQPQHF
d_gene: NA; v_gene: TRBV28; abundance: many; j_gene: TRBJ2-2; CDR3nt: TGTGCCAGCAGTTCGAGACAACTCGGACTCGGGGAGCTGTTTTTT; CDR3aa: CASSSRQLGLGELFF
d_gene: TRBD1; v_gene: TRBV18; abundance: NA; j_gene: TRBJ2-7; CDR3nt: TGTGCCAGCTCACTCGGGACAGGGGGTCCCTACGAGCAGTACTTC; CDR3aa: CASSLGTGGPYEQYF
d_gene: NA; v_gene: TRBV19; abundance: once; j_gene: TRBJ1-1; CDR3nt: TGTGCCAGTAGTATGGGCCAGGGTTGGGACACTGAAGCTTTCTTT; CDR3aa: CASSMGQGWDTEAFF
d_gene: TRBD1; v_gene: TRBV29-1; abundance: NA; j_gene: TRBJ2-1; CDR3nt: TGCAGCGTTGTCCACAGGGGGCCCTACAATGAGCAGTTCTTC; CDR3aa: CSVVHRGPYNEQFF
d_gene: NA; v_gene: TRBV30; abundance: once; j_gene: TRBJ2-7; CDR3nt: TGTGCCTGGGACGTCTTGGGAGAGCAGTACTTC; CDR3aa: CAWDVLGEQYF
d_gene: NA; v_gene: TRBV6-1; abundance: NA; j_gene: TRBJ2-7; CDR3nt: TGTGCCAGCAGTGTCGGCTACTCCTACGAGCAGTACTTC; CDR3aa: CASSVGYSYEQYF
d_gene: TRBD2; v_gene: TRBV9; abundance: NA; j_gene: TRBJ2-5; CDR3nt: TGTGCCAGCAGCCAAACTAGCGGGAGTCCAGAGACCCAGTACTTC; CDR3aa: CASSQTSGSPETQYF
d_gene: TRBD2; v_gene: TRBV28; abundance: NA; j_gene: TRBJ2-1; CDR3nt: TGTGCCAGCATCGCGGCGGGAGGGGGGGATGAGCAGTTCTTC; CDR3aa: CASIAAGGGDEQFF
d_gene: NA; v_gene: TRBV5-1; abundance: few; j_gene: TRBJ2-3; CDR3nt: TGCGCCAGCAGCTTGGGGGGTCGGGTCCCCACGCAGTATTTT; CDR3aa: CASSLGGRVPTQYF
d_gene: TRBD1; v_gene: TRBV5-1; abundance: NA; j_gene: TRBJ1-2; CDR3nt: TGCGCCAGCAGCTCGTTATTTACAGGGGTAAAGATGCATGGCTACACCTTC; CDR3aa: CASSSLFTGVKMHGYTF
d_gene: TRBD2; v_gene: TRBV7-8; abundance: few; j_gene: TRBJ2-3; CDR3nt: TGTGCCAGCAGCTTAGGGCGGGAGTGGGATACGCAGTATTTT; CDR3aa: CASSLGREWDTQYF
d_gene: NA; v_gene: TRBV7-2; abundance: NA; j_gene: TRBJ2-7; CDR3nt: TGTGCCAGCAGCTTAGCGCAGGGGGAGCAGTACTTC; CDR3aa: CASSLAQGEQYF
d_gene: NA; v_gene: TRBV28; abundance: NA; j_gene: TRBJ2-2; CDR3nt: TGTGCCAGCAACTTACACGGGCTCGGCACCGGGGAGCTGTTTTTT; CDR3aa: CASNLHGLGTGELFF
d_gene: TRBD2; v_gene: TRBV5-4; abundance: NA; j_gene: TRBJ2-5; CDR3nt: TGTGCCAGCAGCCCGGGACTAACCGGGGAGACCCAGTACTTC; CDR3aa: CASSPGLTGETQYF
d_gene: TRBD2; v_gene: TRBV5-4; abundance: once; j_gene: TRBJ2-3; CDR3nt: TGTGCCAGCAGCTTGACTAGCGGGGCGTCCAGCACAGATACGCAGTATTTT; CDR3aa: CASSLTSGASSTDTQYF
d_gene: TRBD1; v_gene: TRBV9; abundance: once; j_gene: TRBJ2-7; CDR3nt: TGTGCCAGCAGCCCAGGGACAGGATTAAGAAACTACGAGCAGTACTTC; CDR3aa: CASSPGTGLRNYEQYF
d_gene: NA; v_gene: TRBV5-6; abundance: few; j_gene: TRBJ1-2; CDR3nt: TGTGCCAGCAGCTCCTACACAGGTGTCCCTAACTACACCTTC; CDR3aa: CASSSYTGVPNYTF
d_gene: NA; v_gene: TRBV19; abundance: NA; j_gene: TRBJ1-5; CDR3nt: TGTGCCAGTAGTTCCGACCCGCGGGCGAGGCAGCCCCAGCATTTT; CDR3aa: CASSSDPRARQPQHF
d_gene: TRBD1; v_gene: TRBV11-2; abundance: NA; j_gene: TRBJ1-2; CDR3nt: TGTGCCAGCAGCTTAGGACAGGGGATCTATGGCTACACCTTC; CDR3aa: CASSLGQGIYGYTF
d_gene: TRBD1; v_gene: TRBV18; abundance: NA; j_gene: TRBJ2-7; CDR3nt: TGTGCCAGCTCACCACCTGCAGGGGGCCCCTACGAGCAGTACTTC; CDR3aa: CASSPPAGGPYEQYF
d_gene: NA; v_gene: TRBV6-6; abundance: NA; j_gene: TRBJ2-1; CDR3nt: TGTGCCAGCAGTGACTCTTGGGGGGAGCAGTTCTTC; CDR3aa: CASSDSWGEQFF
d_gene: NA; v_gene: TRBV28; abundance: NA; j_gene: TRBJ1-2; CDR3nt: TGTGCCAGCAGTTTATTTAGGGGGGCAGGGAGCTTTGGCTACACCTTC; CDR3aa: CASSLFRGAGSFGYTF
d_gene: NA; v_gene: TRBV7-9; abundance: NA; j_gene: TRBJ2-1; CDR3nt: TGTGCCAGCAGCCTCCTAGCCAATGAGCAGTTCTTC; CDR3aa: CASSLLANEQFF
d_gene: NA; v_gene: TRBV11-1; abundance: many; j_gene: TRBJ2-1; CDR3nt: TGTGCCAGCAGCTCCTCCTTAAGTGAGCAGTTCTTC; CDR3aa: CASSSSLSEQFF
d_gene: NA; v_gene: TRBV9; abundance: NA; j_gene: TRBJ2-1; CDR3nt: TGTGCCAGCAGCGTAGGCCACGAGGGTGAGCAGTTCTTC; CDR3aa: CASSVGHEGEQFF
d_gene: NA; v_gene: TRBV18; abundance: NA; j_gene: TRBJ2-1; CDR3nt: TGTGCCAGCTCACCGGACGGAGCGGCCGCCTACAATGAGCAGTTCTTC; CDR3aa: CASSPDGAAAYNEQFF
d_gene: TRBD2; v_gene: TRBV27; abundance: once; j_gene: TRBJ2-7; CDR3nt: TGTGCCAGCAGTTTGGCCCCGCCTCTAGCGGCCCCCTACGAGCAGTACTTC; CDR3aa: CASSLAPPLAAPYEQYF
d_gene: NA; v_gene: TRBV10-3; abundance: NA; j_gene: TRBJ2-5; CDR3nt: TGTGCCATCAGTGAAACTGTTGGGGGAGCAGAGACCCAGTACTTC; CDR3aa: CAISETVGGAETQYF
d_gene: NA; v_gene: TRBV28; abundance: few; j_gene: TRBJ2-1; CDR3nt: TGTGCCAGCAGCCTAATTCAGGGTAGCGGTGACTACAATGAGCAGTTCTTC; CDR3aa: CASSLIQGSGDYNEQFF
d_gene: TRBD1; v_gene: TRBV15; abundance: many; j_gene: TRBJ2-7; CDR3nt: TGTGCCACCAGCAGAGAGGGGGGGACAGGGGCAGACGAGCAGTACTTC; CDR3aa: CATSREGGTGADEQYF
d_gene: NA; v_gene: TRBV19; abundance: once; j_gene: TRBJ2-7; CDR3nt: TGTGCCAGTAGTGTAGGCCAACCTAGGGGCGAGCAGTACTTC; CDR3aa: CASSVGQPRGEQYF
d_gene: TRBD1; v_gene: TRBV9; abundance: NA; j_gene: TRBJ2-7; CDR3nt: TGTGCCAGCAGCGTAGCAGGGACAGGGACTTACGAGCAGTACTTC; CDR3aa: CASSVAGTGTYEQYF
d_gene: NA; v_gene: TRBV27; abundance: NA; j_gene: TRBJ2-1; CDR3nt: TGTGCCAGCAGTTCAAGACTATACAATGAGCAGTTCTTC; CDR3aa: CASSSRLYNEQFF
d_gene: NA; v_gene: TRBV6-5; abundance: once; j_gene: TRBJ1-2; CDR3nt: TGTGCCAGCAGTTACTCGGGCAGGGTCTCGGATGGCTACACCTTC; CDR3aa: CASSYSGRVSDGYTF